What follows describes a single T cell receptor (beta chain). Its specificity is not known. Some clones are missing from TCRdb's copy, which holds only in-frame ones; the method was immunoSEQ multiplex PCR. This table holds approximately 100,000 clones, over 75% found once. The data derive from a study of T cell responses to AZD1222 COVID-19 vaccine. Regarding the study as a whole: Only a handful of AZD1222 recipients tested seropositive at baseline.

V gave up 0 bases and J gave up 5 bases, with 11 bases separating them. Per the germline V gene, CDR1 is SGHRS and CDR2 is YFSETQ. The CDR3 has 14 amino acids. The sample consisted of peripheral blood, taken on day 0 of AZD1222 vaccination. V is TRBV5-1 and J is TRBJ1-1, with D tentatively TRBD1 (6 bases). The clonotype was recovered from an adult in good health. The CDR3 sequence is CASSLGGTGTEAFF. The CDR3 DNA follows: TGCGCCAGCAGCTTGGGGGGAACAGGGACTGAAGCTTTCTTT.